This T cell receptor (beta chain) was identified in a study of glioma-infiltrating T cells after dendritic cell vaccination. Documented time point: after dendritic cell vaccination, including at tumor progression/relapse. Germline assignment: CDR1 MNHNS and CDR2 SASEGT. The V and J ends lost 10 bases and 0 bases respectively, with 10 bases between them. This CDR3 comprises 13 residues. Sequenced by immunoSEQ multiplex PCR; TCRdb stores in-frame clones only, minus some. The data show 90,000 to 110,000 clones, 90% seen once. The chain combines TRBV6-1 with TRBJ1-3, with D tentatively TRBD1 (5 bases). The sample here was blood, taken after dendritic cell vaccination. The source of this sequence is a human donor with glioblastoma. For the CDR3, the DNA is TGTGCCATCAGGGCAACCTCTGGAAACACCATATATTTT. It specifies CAIRATSGNTIYF.